Listed below are T cell receptor beta chains from one sample, sequenced in a study of control samples from healthy donors and cancer patients. Repertoires were generated with immunoSEQ multiplex PCR, while TCRdb's copy carries only in-frame clones and drops some. The sample yields some 57,000 clones, over 85% seen once. What was sequenced was blood. These receptors were obtained from a man younger than 45 in good health. Both conserved end residues are part of each CDR3. The D gene is left open where the match is weak. Some rows mark clone size as missing; the rest say once, few, many or name a class of expanded clone.

V	J	D	size	DNA	CDR3
TRBV5-6	TRBJ1-1	TRBD1	-	TGTGCCAGCAGCTTGGACAGGGGGGAGGTGAACACTGAAGCTTTCTTT	CASSLDRGEVNTEAFF
TRBV6-2/TRBV6-3	TRBJ2-5	TRBD2	once	TGTGCCAGCAGTAAAGCCGGGACTAGCGGGAGTCTTGAGACCCAGTACTTC	CASSKAGTSGSLETQYF
TRBV2	TRBJ1-2	-	-	TGTGCCAGCAGTGAAGGGGGGACCTATGGCTACACCTTC	CASSEGGTYGYTF
TRBV19	TRBJ2-7	TRBD2	-	TGTGCCACTCGTGGAGTTGGGGGGGGCGAGCAGTACTTC	CATRGVGGGEQYF
TRBV9	TRBJ1-6	-	-	TGTGCCAGCAGCGTAGAGGGCAGGGGTAATTCACCCCTCCACTTT	CASSVEGRGNSPLHF
TRBV7-2	TRBJ2-5	TRBD2	-	TGTGCCAGCAGAAGAGGACTAGCGGTCCAAGAGACCCAGTACTTC	CASRRGLAVQETQYF
TRBV6-2/TRBV6-3	TRBJ1-5	-	-	TGTGCCAGCAGTCTGACAGATAATAGCAATCAGCCCCAGCATTTT	CASSLTDNSNQPQHF
TRBV7-3	TRBJ2-3	-	-	TGTGCCAGCAGCTTAAGGGCCGCCGGGGCAGATACGCAGTATTTT	CASSLRAAGADTQYF
TRBV5-1	TRBJ2-4	-	-	TGCGCCAGCAGCTTAGCCCCTCGGGCAGGGTGGGGGTCCAAAAACATTCAGTACTTC	CASSLAPRAGWGSKNIQYF
TRBV25-1	TRBJ1-1	TRBD1	once	TGTGCCAGCAGTGTCCGGACAGGGTTCGTGAACACTGAAGCTTTCTTT	CASSVRTGFVNTEAFF
TRBV19	TRBJ2-1	TRBD2	-	TGTGCCAGTAGCTCGGGACTAGCCTACAATGAGCAGTTCTTC	CASSSGLAYNEQFF
TRBV6-5	TRBJ2-2	TRBD1	-	TGTGCCAGCAGAAGAGGACAGGTGGACACCGGGGAGCTGTTTTTT	CASRRGQVDTGELFF
TRBV4-2	TRBJ2-1	TRBD2	medium-sized	TGTGCCAGCAGCCAAGATCGGACTAGCGCCTACAATGAGCAGTTCTTC	CASSQDRTSAYNEQFF
TRBV28	TRBJ2-1	-	-	TGTGCCAGCAGGACCAGGGGTTTTGGCTCCTACAATGAGCAGTTCTTC	CASRTRGFGSYNEQFF
TRBV19	TRBJ2-5	TRBD1	-	TGTGCCAGTAGTAGGGACAGCCGACAAGAGACCCAGTACTTC	CASSRDSRQETQYF
TRBV19	TRBJ1-2	-	-	TGTGCCAGTCGAACCGACGACAGGTACACTATTGGCTACACCTTC	CASRTDDRYTIGYTF
TRBV12-3/TRBV12-4	TRBJ2-1	-	-	TGTGCCAGCAGTTTTCTTTACAATGAGCAGTTCTTC	CASSFLYNEQFF
TRBV5-8	TRBJ1-4	-	-	TGTGCCAGCAGCTTGGGCGTCAGGGTAAACGAAAAACTGTTTTTT	CASSLGVRVNEKLFF
TRBV30	TRBJ1-4	TRBD1	-	TGTGCCTGGAGTTCCTTCCGGGACAGGGCCGCAACTAATGAAAAACTGTTTTTT	CAWSSFRDRAATNEKLFF
TRBV28	TRBJ1-3	-	once	TGTGCCAGCAGTTTTAGGATCTCTTACCCTGGAAACACCATATATTTT	CASSFRISYPGNTIYF
TRBV13	TRBJ2-1	-	-	TGTGCCAGCAGCTTTAACTCTGGCGATGAGCAGTTCTTC	CASSFNSGDEQFF
TRBV9	TRBJ1-2	-	-	TGTGCCAGCAGCGTAGGAGGGGCTCATAACTATGGCTACACCTTC	CASSVGGAHNYGYTF
TRBV11-2	TRBJ2-2	-	-	TGTGCCAGCAGCTTAGAGGGGCTTATCACCGGGGAGCTGTTTTTT	CASSLEGLITGELFF
TRBV27	TRBJ2-1	TRBD2	-	TGTGCCAGCAGTTTGACTAGCGGGAGAACAATGGACAATGAGCAGTTCTTC	CASSLTSGRTMDNEQFF
TRBV4-1	TRBJ2-5	TRBD2	-	TGCGCCAGCAGCCCGACTAGCGTTTTGACCCAGTACTTC	CASSPTSVLTQYF
TRBV28	TRBJ1-6	-	-	TGTGCCAGCAGTTCAAGCTCCTATAATTCACCCCTCCACTTT	CASSSSSYNSPLHF